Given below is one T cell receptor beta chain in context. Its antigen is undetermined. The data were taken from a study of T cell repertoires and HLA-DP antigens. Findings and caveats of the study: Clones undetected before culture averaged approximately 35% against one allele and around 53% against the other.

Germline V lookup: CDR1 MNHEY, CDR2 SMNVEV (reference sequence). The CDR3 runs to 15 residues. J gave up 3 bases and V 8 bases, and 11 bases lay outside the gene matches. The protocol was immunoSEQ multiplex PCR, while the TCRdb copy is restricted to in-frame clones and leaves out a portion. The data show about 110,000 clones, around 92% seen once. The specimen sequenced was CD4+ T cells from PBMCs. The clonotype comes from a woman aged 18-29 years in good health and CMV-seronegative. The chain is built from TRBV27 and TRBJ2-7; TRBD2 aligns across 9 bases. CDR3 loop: CASPPLAGKVYEQYV. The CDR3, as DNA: TGTGCCAGCCCCCCCCTAGCGGGGAAAGTCTACGAGCAGTACGTC.